This T cell receptor beta chain originates from a study of CD8+ T cells in alopecia areata. The treatment: oral pan-JAK inhibitor, 5-10 mg twice daily. Per germline, CDR1 GTSNPN and CDR2 SVGIG (reference sequence). Trimming cost V 1 base and J 6 bases, with 14 bases left between them. The CDR3 has 14 amino acids. Reverse transcribed after extraction, RNA yielded cDNA as the sequencing template. Using immunoSEQ multiplex PCR, the repertoire was profiled, and TCRdb retains in-frame clones only, with some absent. The top ten clones hold roughly 0.7% of a sample with approximately 170,000 clones, about three fifths of them seen once.

Sequences were derived from CD4+ T cells sorted from blood, sampled at week 4, from a patient treated with tofacitinib. The source of this sequence is a human donor with alopecia areata. The rearrangement joins TRBV30 to TRBJ2-3; TRBD1 might be the D (6 bases). The CDR3 sequence is CAWSGGQFRDTQYF. The CDR3 nucleotides read TGTGCCTGGAGTGGAGGACAGTTTAGGGATACGCAGTATTTT.